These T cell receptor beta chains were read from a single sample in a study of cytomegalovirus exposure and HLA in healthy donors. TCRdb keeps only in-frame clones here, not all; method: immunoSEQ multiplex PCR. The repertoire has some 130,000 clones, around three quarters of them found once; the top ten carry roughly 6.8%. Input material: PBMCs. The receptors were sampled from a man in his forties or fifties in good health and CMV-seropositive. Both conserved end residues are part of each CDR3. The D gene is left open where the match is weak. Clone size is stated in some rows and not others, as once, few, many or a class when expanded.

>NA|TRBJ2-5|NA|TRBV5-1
CASSLGRQFETQYF
TGCGCCAGCAGCTTGGGAAGACAGTTCGAGACCCAGTACTTC
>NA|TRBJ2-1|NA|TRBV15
CATSAKGAVFYNEQFF
TGTGCCACCAGCGCCAAAGGGGCGGTTTTCTACAATGAGCAGTTCTTC
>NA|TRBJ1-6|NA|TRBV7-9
CASSLTGYNSPLHF
TGTGCCAGCAGCCTGACAGGTTATAATTCACCCCTCCACTTT
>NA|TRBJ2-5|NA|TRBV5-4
CASSLVGETQYF
TGTGCCAGCAGCTTGGTCGGAGAGACCCAGTACTTC
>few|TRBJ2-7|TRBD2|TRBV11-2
CASSLPGGGDYEQYF
TGTGCCAGCAGCTTACCCGGCGGGGGGGACTACGAGCAGTACTTC
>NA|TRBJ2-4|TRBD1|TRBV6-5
CASSSSTGTGEYF
TGTGCCAGCAGTTCCTCCACCGGGACAGGGGAGTACTTC
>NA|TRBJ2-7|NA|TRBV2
CASRPWTGNSSYEQYF
TGTGCCAGCAGACCCTGGACGGGGAATTCCTCCTACGAGCAGTACTTC
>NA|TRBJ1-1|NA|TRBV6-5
CASRKRTGGTEAFF
TGTGCCAGCAGAAAGAGGACGGGGGGGACTGAAGCTTTCTTT
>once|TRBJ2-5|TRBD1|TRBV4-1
CASSQDRGHQETQYF
TGCGCCAGCAGCCAAGACAGGGGGCACCAAGAGACCCAGTACTTC
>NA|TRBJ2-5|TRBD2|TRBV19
CASSSGGRGAGETQYF
TGTGCCAGTAGCAGCGGGGGGCGAGGGGCGGGGGAGACCCAGTACTTC
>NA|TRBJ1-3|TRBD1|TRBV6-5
CASSSPGGNGGNTIYF
TGTGCCAGCAGTTCTCCAGGGGGCAATGGTGGAAACACCATATATTTT
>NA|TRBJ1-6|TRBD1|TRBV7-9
CASSLATGGSSPLHF
TGTGCCAGCAGCTTAGCGACAGGGGGAAGTTCACCCCTCCACTTT
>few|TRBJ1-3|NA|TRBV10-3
CAIQRVGGNTIYF
TGTGCCATCCAGCGTGTAGGTGGAAACACCATATATTTT
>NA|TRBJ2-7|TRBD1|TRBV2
CAKRTGTSYEQYF
TGTGCCAAAAGGACAGGGACATCCTACGAGCAGTACTTC
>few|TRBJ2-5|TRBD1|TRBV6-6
CASREQGAGQETQYF
TGTGCCAGCAGAGAACAGGGGGCTGGTCAAGAGACCCAGTACTTC
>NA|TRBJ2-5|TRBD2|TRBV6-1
CAGGSSGQETQYF
TGTGCCGGAGGGTCTAGCGGACAAGAGACCCAGTACTTC
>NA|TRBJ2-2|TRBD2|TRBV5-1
CASSFGRPGTGELFF
TGCGCCAGCAGCTTCGGGAGGCCAGGGACCGGGGAGCTGTTTTTT
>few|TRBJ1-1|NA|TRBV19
CASSILIGPNTEAFF
TGTGCCAGTAGTATTTTGATCGGTCCGAACACTGAAGCTTTCTTT
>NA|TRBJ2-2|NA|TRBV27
CASSLYRERTGELFF
TGTGCCAGCAGTTTATACAGGGAAAGGACCGGGGAGCTGTTTTTT
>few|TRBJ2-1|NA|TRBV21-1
CASSRRGVRNEQFF
TGTGCCAGCAGTCGCAGGGGAGTAAGGAATGAGCAGTTCTTC
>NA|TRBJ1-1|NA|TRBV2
CASISWQGNTEAFF
TGTGCCAGCATCTCCTGGCAGGGGAACACTGAAGCTTTCTTT
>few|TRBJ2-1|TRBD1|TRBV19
CASSISQGAHNEQFF
TGTGCCAGTAGTATATCCCAGGGGGCGCACAATGAGCAGTTCTTC
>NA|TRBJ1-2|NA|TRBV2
CASSEPAQTSYGYTF
TGTGCCAGCAGTGAGCCGGCCCAGACTTCCTATGGCTACACCTTC
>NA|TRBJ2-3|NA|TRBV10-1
CASPRGDTQYF
TGCGCCAGTCCTAGGGGGGATACGCAGTATTTT
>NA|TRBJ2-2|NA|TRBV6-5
CASSYRAGELFF
TGTGCCAGCAGTTACCGGGCCGGGGAGCTGTTTTTT
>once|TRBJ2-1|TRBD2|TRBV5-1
CASSPLAGVGNEQFF
TGCGCCAGCAGCCCTCTAGCGGGAGTAGGTAATGAGCAGTTCTTC
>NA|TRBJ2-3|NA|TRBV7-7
CASSLVGADTQYF
TGTGCCAGCAGCTTAGTAGGGGCAGATACGCAGTATTTT
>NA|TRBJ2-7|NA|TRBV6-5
CASSYLGRPPYEQYF
TGTGCCAGCAGTTACCTAGGGAGACCCCCCTACGAGCAGTACTTC
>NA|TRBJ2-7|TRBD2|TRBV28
CASNPSGRGRVSYF
TGTGCCAGCAACCCTAGCGGGCGGGGACGAGTTTCGTACTTC
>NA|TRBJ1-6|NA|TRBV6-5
CASSLNRVPLHF
TGTGCCAGCAGTCTCAACAGGGTACCCCTCCACTTT
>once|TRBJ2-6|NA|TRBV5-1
CASSLGQQGANVLTF
TGCGCCAGCAGCCTTGGACAGCAAGGGGCCAACGTCCTGACTTTC
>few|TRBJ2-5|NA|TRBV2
CASNRQPQETQYF
TGTGCCAGCAACAGACAGCCTCAAGAGACCCAGTACTTC
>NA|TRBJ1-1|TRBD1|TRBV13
CASSAGDSTLIF
TGTGCCAGCAGCGCAGGGGACAGCACCCTAATTTTT
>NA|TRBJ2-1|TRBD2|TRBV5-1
CASSSAPSGRSSNEQFF
TGCGCCAGCAGCTCGGCCCCTAGCGGGAGGAGTTCCAATGAGCAGTTCTTC
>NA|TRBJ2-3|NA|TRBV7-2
CASSLLWELVTDTQYF
TGTGCCAGCAGCTTACTTTGGGAACTAGTGACAGATACGCAGTATTTT
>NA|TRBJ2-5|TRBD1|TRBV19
CASSLPSGGQGTQYF
TGTGCCAGTAGTCTTCCCTCGGGGGGACAGGGGACCCAGTACTTC
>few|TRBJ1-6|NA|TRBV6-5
CASRTQGSPLHF
TGTGCCAGCAGAACCCAGGGGTCACCCCTCCACTTT